These 30 T cell receptor beta chains were sequenced from one sample in a study of shared clonotypes between healthy human individuals. Measured with immunoSEQ multiplex PCR; TCRdb has only the in-frame clones, and not every one. This sample yields roughly 520,000 clones, of which 90% to 97% are seen a single time; about 0.059% belongs to the top ten. The sample taken for sequencing was naive CD4+ T cells sorted from blood. Sample subset: CD45RA+ positively selected. All receptors come from a woman younger than 45 in good health.

This chain connects TRBV19 to TRBJ2-7, with a tentative D call TRBD2 (6 bases). The CDR3 is 15 amino acids. V lost 9 bases and J lost 2, with 20 bases in between. Germline CDR1 is LNHDA and CDR2 is SQIVND (reference sequence). The CDR3 nucleotides read TGTGCCAGCTTAACTTGGGGCGGGGCCCCCTACGAGCAGTACTTC. Translation gives CASLTWGGAPYEQYF.

The rearrangement uses TRBV7-9 and TRBJ2-5, with 11 bases matching TRBD1. The J call may not be correct, given that the DNA end is closer to TRBJ2-7. Germline V lookup: CDR1 SEHNR, CDR2 FQNEAQ (reference sequence). The CDR3 runs to 15 residues. The CDR3, as DNA: TGTGCCAGCAGCCAGCCTGGGACAGGGGGACTCGAGCAGTACTTC. Encoded protein: CASSQPGTGGLEQYF.

This clone appeared a single time. The rearrangement links TRBV13 to TRBJ2-1; D remains ambiguous. Germline CDR1 is PRHDT and CDR2 is FYEKMQ (reference sequence). Trimming removed 4 bases at V and 0 bases at J, with 7 bases between. The CDR3 is 14 residues long. The chain's CDR3 is CASSWRSSYNEQFF. CDR3 bases: TGTGCCAGCAGCTGGCGGAGCTCCTACAATGAGCAGTTCTTC.

This chain joins TRBV6-6 and TRBJ1-1; D is unclear. The CDR3 has 12 residues. V was trimmed by 6 bases and J by 2 bases, leaving 7 bases between them. Per germline, CDR1 MNHNY and CDR2 SVGAGI (reference sequence). The CDR3 DNA reads as TGTGCCAGCAGCTTAATAAACACTGAAGCTTTCTTT. It specifies CASSLINTEAFF.

This clone was detected once. This chain joins TRBV19 and TRBJ1-5; 8 nucleotides match TRBD1. CDR1 and CDR2 from the germline V gene are LNHDA and SQIVND (reference sequence). The V and J ends lost 8 bases and 4 bases, in that order; junction bases with no gene match: 1. This CDR3 region has 12 residues. CDR3 loop: CASRQGNQPQHF. The DNA for the CDR3 is TGTGCCAGTCGACAGGGGAATCAGCCCCAGCATTTT.

This clone was seen a single time. The chain uses TRBV29-1 and TRBJ1-1; no clear D gene. The germline CDR1 and CDR2 sequences are SQVTM and ANQGSEA. The CDR3 is 13 residues long. V was shortened by 7 bases and J by 3 bases, with 15 bases between the two germline ends. CDR3 nucleotide sequence: TGCAGCGCCTTCGGGCCCGCGGACACTGAAGCTTTCTTT. This encodes CSAFGPADTEAFF.

This clone has a single count. The V call is TRBV29-1, the J call TRBJ2-5; maybe TRBD2 (6 bases). The end of the DNA aligns better with TRBJ2-7, so the J call may be wrong. This CDR3 region has 13 residues. Germline lookup yields CDR1 SQVTM and CDR2 ANQGSEA. The CDR3 sequence: CSMSEGSDYEQYF. For the CDR3, the DNA is TGCAGCATGTCGGAGGGGAGTGATTACGAGCAGTACTTC.

The V call is TRBV30, the J call TRBJ1-3, with D hard to call. Germline V lookup: CDR1 GTSNPN, CDR2 SVGIG (reference sequence). There are 15 residues in the CDR3. The germline V and J ends were trimmed by 0 bases and 0 bases, with 9 bases remaining between them. The CDR3 nucleotides are TGTGCCTGGAGTGTACGGGATGACTCTGGAAACACCATATATTTT. Its translation: CAWSVRDDSGNTIYF. The whole variable domain, remainder taken from reference TRBV30 and TRBJ1-3, is SQTIHQWPATLVQPVGSPLSLECTVEGTSNPNLYWYRQAAGRGLQLLFYSVGIGQISSEVPQNLSASRPQDRQFILSSKKLLLSDSGFYLCAWSVRDDSGNTIYFGEGSWLTVV.

This rearrangement joins TRBV5-4 to TRBJ1-1; a weak D match, TRBD1 (5 bases). Germline assignment: CDR1 SGHNT and CDR2 YYREEE (reference sequence). V lost 0 bases and J 1 base, leaving 13 bases between the germline ends. The length of the CDR3 is 16 residues. The CDR3 DNA reads as TGTGCCAGCAGCTTGGAGGAGGGGAGGGGGAACACTGAAGCTTTCTTT. Its translation: CASSLEEGRGNTEAFF.

In its sample, this clone was seen a few times. The chain uses TRBV6-1 and TRBJ2-2; D is unclear. Trimming took off 5 bases at V and 0 bases at J, with 7 bases between the two ends. The germline V gene encodes CDR1 MNHNS and CDR2 SASEGT. This CDR3 spans 14 amino acids. The CDR3 sequence: CASSSMTNTGELFF. The CDR3 DNA reads TGTGCCAGCAGTTCCATGACGAACACCGGGGAGCTGTTTTTT.

This sequence joins TRBV28 and TRBJ2-1; 7 nucleotides match TRBD2. CDR3 length: 15 amino acids. The V and J ends lost 1 base and 5 bases, in that order; junction bases with no gene match: 5. CDR1 is MDHEN and CDR2 is SYDVKM in the germline V gene. The CDR3: CASSLSWEGHNEQFF. In DNA form, the CDR3 reads TGTGCCAGCAGTTTATCGTGGGAGGGACACAATGAGCAGTTCTTC.

This chain links TRBV5-1 with TRBJ2-5; D remains ambiguous. Per the germline V gene, CDR1 is SGHRS and CDR2 is YFSETQ. The CDR3 is 14 residues long. V gave up 0 bases and J gave up 1 base, with 7 bases separating them. For the CDR3, the DNA is TGCGCCAGCAGCTTGGACAGAACCCAAGAGACCCAGTACTTC. Translated: CASSLDRTQETQYF.

This clone occurred once. This sequence joins TRBV2 and TRBJ2-7; 7 bases agree with TRBD1. J lost 0 bases, V lost 7 bases, and 6 bases had no gene match. This CDR3 is built from 14 residues. CDR1 SNHLY and CDR2 FYNNEI come from the germline V gene. The chain's CDR3 is CASKGAGGSYEQYF. CDR3 DNA sequence: TGTGCCAGCAAGGGGGCAGGGGGCTCCTACGAGCAGTACTTC. The variable domain in full, completed from reference TRBV2 and TRBJ2-7, reads EPEVTQTPSHQVTQMGQEVILRCVPISNHLYFYWYRQILGQKVEFLVSFYNNEISEKSEIFDDQFSVERPDGSNFTLKIRSTKLEDSAMYFCASKGAGGSYEQYFGPGTRLTVT.

V gene TRBV6-5 combines with J gene TRBJ1-2; weak D call: TRBD1 (5 bases). Trimming left V 6 bases short and J 2 bases short, with 10 bases between. The CDR3 length is 13 residues. Germline lookup yields CDR1 MNHEY and CDR2 SVGAGI. CDR3 protein: CASRLGRNYGYTF. The CDR3 DNA sequence: TGTGCCAGCAGACTGGGACGGAACTATGGCTACACCTTC.

The chain employs TRBV15 and TRBJ2-5; D perhaps matches TRBD2 (6 bases). The length of the CDR3 is 14 residues. V lost 1 base and J 4 bases, leaving 10 bases between the germline ends. The V gene's germline CDR1 is LNHNV and CDR2 YYDKDF (reference sequence). DNA of the CDR3: TGTGCCACCAGCAGAGCGGGAGTACGAGAGACCCAGTACTTC. Protein product: CATSRAGVRETQYF.

This chain connects TRBV7-2 to TRBJ2-2; maybe TRBD1 (5 bases). CDR1 and CDR2 (germline): SGHTA, FQGNSA. This CDR3 region has 15 residues. V lost 1 base, J lost 0 bases, and 6 bases lay in between. The CDR3 coding sequence is TGTGCCAGCAGCTTAGAGACAGCGAACACCGGGGAGCTGTTTTTT. Protein sequence: CASSLETANTGELFF.

This sequence joins TRBV2 and TRBJ2-5; 7 bases fit TRBD2. The end of the DNA aligns better with TRBJ2-7, so the J call may be wrong. The CDR3 runs 14 residues. Germline values: CDR1 SNHLY, CDR2 FYNNEI. Here the CDR3 reads CASRVSGTAYEQYF. The CDR3 DNA sequence: TGTGCCAGCAGGGTAAGCGGGACCGCCTACGAGCAGTACTTC.

The chain links TRBV18 to TRBJ1-1, with D possibly being TRBD1 (5 bases). The CDR3 loop spans 12 amino acids. The V and J ends lost 5 bases and 3 bases respectively, with 7 bases between them. The germline V gene has CDR1 KGHSH and CDR2 LQKENI. CDR3 coding DNA: TGTGCCAGCTCATCGACAGACACTGAAGCTTTCTTT. Translating it yields CASSSTDTEAFF.

The CDR3 DNA is TGTGCCAGCAGTTCACCGACAGGGGGATATGAAAAACTGTTTTTT. Translation gives CASSSPTGGYEKLFF. The J gene is TRBJ1-4, the V gene TRBV27; 9 bases fit TRBD1. CDR3 length: 15 amino acids. Unmatched junction bases numbered 6, after V lost 4 bases and J lost 6 bases. In germline, CDR1 is MNHEY, CDR2 SMNVEV (reference sequence).

The chain has TRBV7-2 and TRBJ1-6; unclear D gene. The CDR3 has 14 residues. The V end lost 3 bases, the J end lost 5 bases, and 8 bases lay between the germline ends. Per the germline V gene, CDR1 is SGHTA and CDR2 is FQGNSA. The CDR3 DNA reads TGTGCCAGCAGCTTTCGGGAAAATAATTCACCCCTCCACTTT. Encoded protein: CASSFRENNSPLHF.

This chain joins TRBV28 and TRBJ2-7; 9 bases are shared with TRBD1. CDR3 length equals 12 residues. With V trimmed by 8 bases and J by 2 bases, 1 base remained unmatched. The germline gives CDR1 MDHEN, CDR2 SYDVKM. CDR3 DNA sequence: TGTGCCAGCGGGACAGGGACCTACGAGCAGTACTTC. Its translation: CASGTGTYEQYF.

The chain employs TRBV28 and TRBJ1-1, with TRBD1 as a possible D gene (6 bases). V was trimmed by 7 bases and J by 6 bases, leaving 18 bases between them. The CDR3 runs to 14 residues. Per the germline V gene, CDR1 is MDHEN and CDR2 is SYDVKM. CDR3 in amino acids: CASNLPGQSPEAFF. The CDR3 DNA is TGTGCCAGCAATCTACCGGGACAAAGTCCTGAAGCTTTCTTT.

V usage is TRBV5-1 and J usage is TRBJ2-5, with 9 bases fitting TRBD1. The J call is uncertain, as TRBJ2-7 better fits the DNA end. The CDR3 has 14 amino acids. Germline values: CDR1 SGHRS, CDR2 YFSETQ. The CDR3 nucleotides read TGCGCCAGCAGCTCCGGGACAGGGTTTTTCGAGCAGTACTTC. This encodes CASSSGTGFFEQYF.

This chain links TRBV15 with TRBJ2-1; D perhaps matches TRBD1 (6 bases). This CDR3 has 15 residues. CDR1 is LNHNV and CDR2 is YYDKDF in the germline V gene (reference sequence). V was trimmed by 0 bases and J by 4 bases, leaving 10 bases between them. This CDR3 is CATSRDRGNYNEQFF. CDR3 bases: TGTGCCACCAGCAGAGACAGGGGCAATTACAATGAGCAGTTCTTC.

The rearrangement uses TRBV28 and TRBJ1-1; D call uncertain. Germline CDR1 reads MDHEN; CDR2 reads SYDVKM. The CDR3 sequence is 12 residues long. The CDR3 sequence: CAPPLANTEAFF. The CDR3 DNA reads TGTGCTCCGCCCCTGGCGAACACTGAAGCTTTCTTT.

The rearrangement joins TRBV28 to TRBJ1-2; TRBD1 aligns across 8 bases. After removal of 3 bases from V and 7 bases from J, the junction contained 4 bases not matched to a gene. The CDR3 spans 13 residues. Germline V CDR1 and CDR2: MDHEN, SYDVKM. CDR3: CASSFRGHRGYTF. CDR3 nucleotides: TGTGCCAGCAGTTTCAGGGGGCATCGTGGCTACACCTTC.

In this sample, this clone turned up once. This rearrangement joins TRBV10-3 to TRBJ2-3; the D gene is possibly TRBD2 (6 bases). V was cut by 4 bases and J by 0 bases, with 11 bases left in between. The CDR3 spans 15 residues. Germline V gene sequence: CDR1 ENHRY, CDR2 SYGVKD. Written as DNA, the CDR3 is TGTGCCATCAGTGTTGGAGGGACGAGCACAGATACGCAGTATTTT. It specifies CAISVGGTSTDTQYF.

The chain is built from TRBV29-1 and TRBJ2-7; 8 positions agree with TRBD1. With 6 bases clipped from V and 2 bases from J, the junction kept 6 bases outside the gene matches. The CDR3 runs 13 residues. Germline CDR1 is SQVTM and CDR2 is ANQGSEA. The CDR3 sequence: CSVVMGQAYEQYF. The CDR3 DNA follows: TGCAGCGTGGTGATGGGACAGGCCTACGAGCAGTACTTC.

V and J are TRBV28 and TRBJ2-1, with TRBD2 identical over 9 bases. Germline V gives CDR1 MDHEN, CDR2 SYDVKM. V lost 2 bases to trimming and J lost 4 bases; unmatched junction nucleotides: 6. This CDR3 comprises 16 residues. The chain's CDR3 is CASSLKGLARYNEQFF. CDR3 nucleotide sequence: TGTGCCAGCAGTTTAAAAGGACTAGCGCGTTACAATGAGCAGTTCTTC.

The chain employs TRBV6-4 and TRBJ2-3, with 9 bases that match TRBD2. V lost 3 bases to trimming and J lost 7 bases; unmatched junction nucleotides: 8. This CDR3 is 15 amino acids long. Germline values: CDR1 MRHNA, CDR2 SNTAGT. This CDR3 reads CASSENSGRRYTQYF. The CDR3 bases are TGTGCCAGCAGTGAGAACAGCGGGAGGCGATATACGCAGTATTTT.